This paragraph covers one T cell receptor (beta chain) sequence. As yet, its antigen is unknown. The PCR had 60 Vbeta and 13 Jbeta primers. Here immunoSEQ multiplex PCR was the method, and the copy in TCRdb shows in-frame clones only, minus some. The profile shows under 150,000 clones, approximately 80% of them singletons. CDR3 size: 14 residues. CDR1 and CDR2 (germline): SGHRS, YFSETQ. The V end was cut by 1 base, the J end by 1 base, with 6 bases between. The entry originates in a study of cytomegalovirus exposure and HLA in healthy donors. Study-wide findings and caveats: There were over 150 TCR beta chains listed as cytomegalovirus-associated. Under in vitro conditions, three CMV-associated chains were confirmed as specific for CMV antigens.

The sequence came from a woman between 25 and 40 years old in good health and CMV-seropositive. The chain has TRBV5-1 and TRBJ1-3; D is unclear. Sequences were obtained from PBMCs. CDR3 loop: CASSLTESGNTIYF. CDR3 in DNA: TGCGCCAGCAGCTTGACAGAGTCTGGAAACACCATATATTTT.